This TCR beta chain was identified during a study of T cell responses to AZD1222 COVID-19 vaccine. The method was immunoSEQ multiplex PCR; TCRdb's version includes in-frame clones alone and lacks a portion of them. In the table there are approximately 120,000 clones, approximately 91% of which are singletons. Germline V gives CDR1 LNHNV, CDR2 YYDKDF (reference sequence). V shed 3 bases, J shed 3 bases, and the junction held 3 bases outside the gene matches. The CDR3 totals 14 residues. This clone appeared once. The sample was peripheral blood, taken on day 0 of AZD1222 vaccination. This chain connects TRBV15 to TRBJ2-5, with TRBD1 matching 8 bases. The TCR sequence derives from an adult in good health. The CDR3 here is CATSRTGAKETQYF. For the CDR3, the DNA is TGTGCCACCAGCAGGACAGGGGCCAAAGAGACCCAGTACTTC.